Listed below are T cell receptor beta chains from one sample, sequenced in a study of shared clonotypes between healthy human individuals. Sequencing was performed with immunoSEQ multiplex PCR; in TCRdb, only in-frame clones are kept and a portion is missing. The data show 2 million to 2.5 million clones, roughly 93% seen once. The sample consisted of naive CD4+ T cells from PBMCs. The source is a man between 18 and 29 years old in good health. Some clones in this sample may be carry-over from other donors' samples. Each CDR3 is given with its conserved first and last residue. D genes are given only for firm matches.

cdr3_aa	cdr3_nt	d_call	v_call	j_call
CASSPTSGSVYNEQFF	TGTGCCAGCAGCCCAACTAGCGGGAGCGTCTACAATGAGCAGTTCTTC	TRBD2	TRBV7-3	TRBJ2-1
CASSIQPSPNIQYF	TGTGCCAGTAGTATCCAACCTTCCCCAAACATTCAGTACTTC	-	TRBV19	TRBJ2-4
CASSVTPAVSGNTIYF	TGTGCCAGCAGCGTTACTCCAGCCGTCTCTGGAAACACCATATATTTT	-	TRBV5-6	TRBJ1-3
CASIRTGGIYGYTF	TGTGCCAGCATCAGGACAGGGGGGATCTATGGCTACACCTTC	TRBD1	TRBV6-1	TRBJ1-2
CASRRENDEQYF	TGTGCCAGCAGGCGGGAGAACGACGAGCAGTACTTC	TRBD2	TRBV2	TRBJ2-7
CASSLELDAGRDHTGELFF	TGCGCCAGCAGCTTGGAACTCGACGCGGGCAGGGACCACACCGGGGAGCTGTTTTTT	-	TRBV5-1	TRBJ2-2
CASSPLSGSNYEQYF	TGTGCCAGCTCACCACTAAGCGGGAGTAACTACGAGCAGTACTTC	TRBD2	TRBV18	TRBJ2-7
CASSPGETQYF	TGTGCCAGCAGCCCCGGAGAGACCCAGTACTTC	-	TRBV9	TRBJ2-5
CSVYSGGNQPQHF	TGCAGCGTTTATTCGGGCGGCAATCAGCCCCAGCATTTT	-	TRBV29-1	TRBJ1-5
CASSTGRRSYTDTQYF	TGTGCCAGCAGTACTGGACGGAGAAGCTACACAGATACGCAGTATTTT	-	TRBV11-2	TRBJ2-3
CASSFLLGGGVSEKLFF	TGTGCCAGCAGTTTTTTGCTGGGGGGAGGCGTGAGTGAAAAACTGTTTTTT	-	TRBV28	TRBJ1-4